The rows below give T cell receptor beta chains drawn from one sample of a study of blood T cell repertoires in COVID-19. The repertoire was sequenced with immunoSEQ multiplex PCR; TCRdb's copy has only in-frame clones and lacks some. There are about 190,000 clones in the sample; 84% occur only once, and roughly 5.3% lies in the top ten. The sample taken for sequencing was peripheral blood. The receptors were sampled from a woman between 65 and 79 years old with active or convalescent COVID-19. CDR3s include the opening cysteine and the closing phenylalanine or tryptophan. D genes are given only for firm matches. For some rows the clone size is stated as once, few or many, or as a class when expanded; others skip it.

V	size	D	J	CDR3	DNA
TRBV12-3/TRBV12-4	-	TRBD2	TRBJ2-1	CAVWGGKNNEQFF	TGTGCCGTCTGGGGAGGGAAAAACAATGAGCAGTTCTTC
TRBV11-2	-	TRBD2	TRBJ2-1	CASSSRLAGGNEQFF	TGTGCCAGCAGCTCCCGACTAGCGGGAGGGAATGAGCAGTTCTTC
TRBV28	-	TRBD2	TRBJ2-7	CASSLGGLAGAYEQYF	TGTGCCAGCAGTTTAGGAGGACTAGCGGGAGCCTACGAGCAGTACTTC
TRBV5-6	-	-	TRBJ2-4	CASSLRKTGRSDIQYF	TGTGCCAGCAGCCTCAGAAAGACAGGGAGGTCCGACATTCAGTACTTC
TRBV7-9	-	-	TRBJ2-1	CASSLSSGSNEQFF	TGTGCCAGCAGCTTATCCAGCGGTAGTAATGAGCAGTTCTTC
TRBV11-2	-	TRBD1	TRBJ1-1	CASSLDRGQWGFF	TGTGCCAGCAGCTTAGATCGGGGACAGTGGGGTTTCTTT
TRBV7-2	-	TRBD1	TRBJ2-3	CASSLRQGSTDTQYF	TGTGCCAGCAGCTTACGACAGGGGAGCACAGATACGCAGTATTTT
TRBV14	-	-	TRBJ2-4	CASSQFSGPPKNIQYF	TGTGCCAGCAGCCAATTCAGCGGGCCCCCCAAAAACATTCAGTACTTC
TRBV13	-	-	TRBJ2-7	CASSRRQRGEQYF	TGTGCCAGCAGCCGACGCCAGCGAGGGGAGCAGTACTTC
TRBV18	-	-	TRBJ1-6	CASSRSGERSPLHF	TGTGCCAGCTCGCGGAGTGGTGAGAGATCACCCCTCCACTTT
TRBV5-1	-	-	TRBJ1-5	CASSSGMTNQPQHF	TGCGCCAGCAGCTCCGGGATGACCAATCAGCCCCAGCATTTT
TRBV11-2	-	-	TRBJ1-1	CASSSGGAGTEAFF	TGTGCCAGCAGCTCTGGAGGGGCGGGCACTGAAGCTTTCTTT
TRBV11-3	-	-	TRBJ2-3	CASSFSTDTQYF	TGTGCCAGCAGTTTTTCGACAGATACGCAGTATTTT
TRBV15	few	-	TRBJ1-3	CATSKDSSRSSGNTIYF	TGTGCCACCAGCAAGGACAGTTCTCGATCCTCTGGAAACACCATATATTTT
TRBV21-1	-	-	TRBJ2-2	CASSKDGGLEGAPNTGELFF	TGTGCCAGCAGCAAAGATGGAGGACTAGAAGGGGCTCCGAACACCGGGGAGCTGTTTTTT
TRBV18	-	-	TRBJ2-7	CASSPRDGGVEQYF	TGTGCCAGCTCACCACGTGACGGGGGTGTTGAGCAGTACTTC
TRBV5-1	once	TRBD1	TRBJ1-5	CASSVGPTGTGINQPQHF	TGCGCCAGCAGCGTGGGACCTACCGGGACAGGGATTAATCAGCCCCAGCATTTT
TRBV2	-	-	TRBJ2-1	CASSGSSVGQFF	TGTGCCAGCAGTGGTTCTAGCGTAGGGCAGTTCTTC
TRBV19	-	-	TRBJ1-1	CATGRGDVTEAFF	TGTGCCACCGGCCGGGGAGATGTCACTGAAGCTTTCTTT
TRBV9	-	TRBD2	TRBJ2-7	CASSPLSGSYEQYF	TGTGCCAGCAGCCCTTTGAGCGGGAGCTACGAGCAGTACTTC
TRBV7-9	-	-	TRBJ2-1	CASSATGTSSYNEQFF	TGTGCCAGCAGCGCTACAGGGACGAGCTCCTACAATGAGCAGTTCTTC
TRBV27	-	-	TRBJ1-6	CASSYRVLGNSPLHF	TGTGCCAGCAGTTACAGGGTTTTGGGTAATTCACCCCTCCACTTT